Listed below are T cell receptor beta chains from one sample, sequenced in a study of blood T cell repertoires in COVID-19. The repertoire was sequenced with immunoSEQ multiplex PCR; TCRdb's copy has only in-frame clones and lacks some. The table shows roughly 50,000 clones, with roughly 85% occurring only once. Sequenced material: peripheral blood. The receptors come from a human donor in a cohort sampled during active COVID-19. CDR3s include the opening cysteine and the closing phenylalanine or tryptophan. Each record gives: D gene, J gene, clone size, V gene, CDR3 protein, CDR3 DNA. The D gene is left open where the match is weak. The size field is filled for only some rows; it gives once, few, many or a size class.

TRBD1 TRBJ2-7 few TRBV7-9 CASSHRTGGGEQYF TGTGCCAGCAGCCACCGGACAGGGGGCGGCGAGCAGTACTTC
. TRBJ2-2 . TRBV3-1/TRBV3-2 CARSLGGARTGELFF TGTGCCCGCAGCCTGGGGGGGGCCAGAACCGGGGAGCTGTTTTTT
TRBD2 TRBJ2-2 . TRBV6-6 CASSYRGGETGELFF TGTGCCAGCAGTTACCGCGGGGGTGAGACCGGGGAGCTGTTTTTT
TRBD2 TRBJ2-3 . TRBV5-1 CASSSRGVLTSTDTQYF TGCGCCAGCAGCTCCCGGGGGGTACTAACTAGCACAGATACGCAGTATTTT
TRBD2 TRBJ2-3 . TRBV5-1 CASLAGMGTDTQYF TGCGCCAGCCTAGCGGGGATGGGAACAGATACGCAGTATTTT
TRBD1 TRBJ1-3 few TRBV6-2/TRBV6-3 CASSGIGQGLKGNTIYF TGTGCCAGCAGTGGGATCGGACAGGGGCTTAAGGGAAACACCATATATTTT
. TRBJ1-1 . TRBV28 CASSPPHRFTEAFF TGTGCCAGCAGTCCACCCCACAGGTTCACTGAAGCTTTCTTT
TRBD1 TRBJ1-4 . TRBV30 CAWRDRGNEKLFF TGTGCCTGGAGGGACAGGGGGAATGAAAAACTGTTTTTT
TRBD1 TRBJ1-4 once TRBV5-1 CASSFGTGDEKLFF TGCGCCAGCAGCTTCGGGACAGGGGATGAAAAACTGTTTTTT
. TRBJ1-2 . TRBV19 CASSSMGLLSYGYTF TGTGCCAGTAGTTCGATGGGACTTTTAAGCTATGGCTACACCTTC
TRBD1 TRBJ2-5 . TRBV5-1 CASSTGQGAWGTQYF TGCGCCAGCAGCACCGGACAGGGGGCTTGGGGGACCCAGTACTTC
. TRBJ2-7 . TRBV5-6 CASSLPGESYEQYF TGTGCCAGCAGCTTGCCGGGGGAAAGCTACGAGCAGTACTTC
TRBD1 TRBJ1-1 . TRBV13 CASSLAGQGVFTEAFF TGTGCCAGCAGCTTAGCGGGACAGGGGGTTTTCACTGAAGCTTTCTTT
. TRBJ2-5 . TRBV7-8 CASSFLASLRETQYF TGTGCCAGCAGCTTCCTAGCGTCCCTCCGGGAGACCCAGTACTTC
TRBD1 TRBJ1-1 once TRBV29-1 CSVGMGTGLNTEAFF TGCAGCGTTGGAATGGGGACAGGCCTGAACACTGAAGCTTTCTTT
TRBD1 TRBJ2-7 . TRBV4-1 CAGSRDRGYEQYF TGCGCCGGCTCAAGGGACAGGGGGTACGAGCAGTACTTC
TRBD1 TRBJ1-1 few TRBV5-1 CASSPTGGSAEAFF TGCGCCAGCAGCCCCACAGGGGGTAGCGCTGAAGCTTTCTTT
. TRBJ1-2 . TRBV28 CASSSPSQRYYYGYTF TGTGCCAGCAGTTCCCCATCCCAGCGCTATTACTATGGCTACACCTTC
. TRBJ1-1 . TRBV5-1 CASSFEGNTEAFF TGCGCCAGCAGCTTCGAGGGGAACACTGAAGCTTTCTTT
. TRBJ2-5 . TRBV5-1 CASSGDTWEETQYF TGCGCCAGCAGCGGGGACACCTGGGAGGAGACCCAGTACTTC
. TRBJ2-7 . TRBV7-9 CASSLDTYSYEQYF TGTGCCAGCAGCTTAGACACGTACTCCTACGAGCAGTACTTC
. TRBJ1-4 once TRBV2 CASSEGGLGEKLFF TGTGCCAGCAGTGAAGGGGGCTTAGGGGAAAAACTGTTTTTT
. TRBJ1-3 . TRBV7-2 CASSLAQPGGGNTIYF TGTGCCAGCAGCTTAGCCCAACCCGGGGGTGGAAACACCATATATTTT
. TRBJ2-7 few TRBV2 CASNSYFTTYEQYF TGTGCCAGCAATTCCTATTTTACCACCTACGAGCAGTACTTC
. TRBJ2-7 . TRBV7-2 CASSPRGQGRVEQYF TGTGCCAGCAGCCCCCGCGGGCAGGGGAGGGTCGAGCAGTACTTC
. TRBJ2-2 . TRBV2 CASSEAAGTGELFF TGTGCCAGCAGTGAAGCGGCGGGTACCGGGGAGCTGTTTTTT
TRBD2 TRBJ2-5 . TRBV5-4 CAGSSGPYEETQYF TGTGCCGGTTCTAGCGGGCCATACGAAGAGACCCAGTACTTC
. TRBJ1-4 . TRBV4-3 CASSQDHRGINEKLFF TGCGCCAGCAGCCAAGATCATCGGGGTATTAATGAAAAACTGTTTTTT
. TRBJ1-1 . TRBV7-2 CASSLAAGPTEAFF TGTGCCAGCAGCTTAGCCGCAGGCCCCACTGAAGCTTTCTTT
TRBD1 TRBJ1-4 . TRBV6-5 CASRRQGTTNEKLFF TGTGCCAGCAGGCGACAGGGGACAACTAATGAAAAACTGTTTTTT
TRBD1 TRBJ1-5 . TRBV4-3 CASSQYRETGFDQPQHF TGCGCCAGCAGCCAATACAGGGAGACAGGGTTCGATCAGCCCCAGCATTTT
. TRBJ1-2 . TRBV3-1/TRBV3-2 CASSQGLNYGYTF TGTGCCAGCAGCCAGGGACTTAACTATGGCTACACCTTC
. TRBJ2-7 . TRBV2 CASSSIGSNEQYF TGTGCCAGCAGTAGTATAGGGAGCAACGAGCAGTACTTC
. TRBJ2-7 few TRBV6-2/TRBV6-3 CASSLWTAYEQYF TGTGCCAGCAGTCTTTGGACAGCGTACGAGCAGTACTTC
TRBD2 TRBJ2-5 once TRBV7-2 CASSRGGAIGETQYF TGTGCCAGCAGCCGCGGGGGGGCCATTGGGGAGACCCAGTACTTC
TRBD1 TRBJ1-2 . TRBV7-2 CASSLTGTYGYTF TGTGCCAGCAGCTTGACAGGGACCTATGGCTACACCTTC
. TRBJ2-3 once TRBV24-1 CATSEVFTDTQYF TGTGCCACCTCTGAGGTTTTCACAGATACGCAGTATTTT
. TRBJ1-6 . TRBV11-2 CASSFGEGPLHF TGTGCCAGCAGCTTTGGGGAGGGACCCCTCCACTTT
. TRBJ1-1 few TRBV19 CASERSVNTEAFF TGTGCCAGTGAACGCTCGGTAAACACTGAAGCTTTCTTT
. TRBJ2-5 . TRBV5-1 CASSPGDRETQYF TGCGCCAGCAGCCCCGGGGATAGGGAGACCCAGTACTTC
TRBD1 TRBJ1-1 . TRBV5-4 CASSGVGQGEGTEAFF TGTGCCAGCAGCGGGGTTGGACAGGGAGAGGGCACTGAAGCTTTCTTT
. TRBJ1-2 . TRBV10-3 CAAWTADNYGYTF TGTGCCGCCTGGACAGCCGATAACTATGGCTACACCTTC
. TRBJ1-6 . TRBV4-3 CASSQGTAGGLSSPLHF TGCGCCAGCAGCCAAGGAACGGCAGGTGGCCTGAGCTCACCCCTCCACTTT
TRBD1 TRBJ2-7 . TRBV7-9 CASSLGTGVYEQYF TGTGCCAGCAGCTTAGGGACAGGGGTCTACGAGCAGTACTTC
. TRBJ1-6 . TRBV6-6 CASRVRSGDSPLHF TGTGCCAGCAGGGTGCGGTCGGGGGATTCACCCCTCCACTTT
TRBD1 TRBJ1-1 . TRBV10-1 CASSDDRDGTEAFF TGCGCCAGCTCAGATGACAGGGATGGCACTGAAGCTTTCTTT
. TRBJ1-4 . TRBV18 CASSPGQAEKLFF TGTGCCAGCTCACCAGGGCAGGCGGAAAAACTGTTTTTT
TRBD1 TRBJ1-6 . TRBV7-2 CASSLDPDRASPLHF TGTGCCAGCAGCTTAGACCCGGACAGGGCTTCACCCCTCCACTTT